Below, 14 T cell receptor beta chains from the same sample are listed, as sequenced in a study of blood T cell repertoires in COVID-19. The method was immunoSEQ multiplex PCR; TCRdb's version includes in-frame clones alone and lacks a portion of them. The sample carries roughly 100,000 clones, about nine tenths recorded once. What was sequenced was peripheral blood. The source is a woman between 50 and 59 years old with COVID-19, enrolled during active disease.

CDR3 DNA sequence: TGTGCCAGCAGCCTACAGGGGGCGTATGGCTACACCTTC. This sequence encodes CASSLQGAYGYTF. The chain recombines TRBV6-5 with TRBJ1-2; TRBD1 aligns across 9 bases. The CDR3 has 13 amino acids. The trim removed 6 bases at V and 5 bases at J, leaving 4 bases unmatched. Looked up from germline, CDR1 is MNHEY and CDR2 is SVGAGI.

The gene calls are TRBV24-1 and TRBJ2-2, with D possibly matching TRBD1 (5 bases). Germline V gene lookup returns CDR1 KGHDR and CDR2 SFDVKD. V was shortened by 6 bases and J by 4 bases, with 23 bases between the two germline ends. This CDR3 region has 18 residues. The CDR3 loop reads CATSQGWVQQVRTGELFF. CDR3 in DNA: TGTGCCACCAGTCAGGGTTGGGTCCAGCAGGTTCGCACCGGGGAGCTGTTTTTT.

The chain links TRBV11-3 to TRBJ2-3, with 7 bases matching TRBD2. Germline loops: CDR1 SGHNT, CDR2 YENEEA. Germline trimming cut 5 bases from V and 7 bases from J; bases unmatched to any gene: 12. The CDR3 sequence is 15 residues long. DNA of the CDR3: TGTGCCAGCAGCCTCCGGCGGGGAGGGACCCATACGCAGTATTTT. As protein: CASSLRRGGTHTQYF.

The chain recombines TRBV6-5 with TRBJ1-1; 7 nucleotides match TRBD1. CDR1 is MNHEY and CDR2 is SVGAGI in the germline V gene. CDR3 size: 15 residues. Germline trimming cut 5 bases from V and 4 bases from J; bases unmatched to any gene: 10. CDR3 DNA sequence: TGTGCCAGCAGTAGCTCGACAGGGTGGGCCACTGAAGCTTTCTTT. This sequence encodes CASSSSTGWATEAFF.

The CDR3 DNA reads as TGTGCCAGCTCACCGAGGGGACAGGGGAATGAAAAACTGTTTTTT. It is translated as CASSPRGQGNEKLFF. J is TRBJ1-4 and V is TRBV18, with 10 bases lining up with TRBD1. Germline CDR1 reads KGHSH; CDR2 reads LQKENI. Trimming took 3 bases from V and 5 from J; bases not matched to a gene: 3. The CDR3 has 15 residues.

The chain uses TRBV19 and TRBJ1-3, with D possibly being TRBD1 (6 bases). The V gene's germline CDR1 is LNHDA and CDR2 SQIVND (reference sequence). The CDR3 runs 15 residues. The V end lost 6 bases, the J end lost 0 bases, and 12 bases lay between the germline ends. CDR3 residues: CASSDRRFSGNTIYF. In DNA, the CDR3 is TGTGCCAGTAGCGACAGGCGATTCTCTGGAAACACCATATATTTT.

CDR3 in amino acids: CASRFHGTGAYEQYF. The CDR3, as DNA: TGTGCCAGCAGATTCCACGGGACAGGGGCCTACGAGCAGTACTTC. J is TRBJ2-7 and V is TRBV6-6; TRBD1 agrees at 10 bases. The CDR3 is 15 amino acids. Germline V gives CDR1 MNHNY, CDR2 SVGAGI (reference sequence). Unmatched junction bases numbered 7, after V lost 6 bases and J lost 2 bases.

This chain uses TRBV11-3 with TRBJ1-6; D possibly corresponds to TRBD1 (5 bases). V was pared by 2 bases and J by 9 bases, with 8 bases between. Germline CDR1 and CDR2: SGHNT and YENEEA. The CDR3 is 13 amino acids. In DNA, the CDR3 is TGTGCCAGCAGCTTAAGGGGTACTTCACCCCTCCACTTT. Protein: CASSLRGTSPLHF. Full variable domain (outside the CDR3, taken from reference TRBV11-3 and TRBJ1-6): EAGVVQSPRYKIIEKKQPVAFWCNPISGHNTLYWYLQNLGQGPELLIRYENEEAVDDSQLPKDRFSAERLKGVDSTLKIQPAELGDSAVYLCASSLRGTSPLHFGNGTRLTVT.

This chain links TRBV5-1 with TRBJ1-1; possibly TRBD1 for D (6 bases). The CDR3 has 14 amino acids. Trimming stripped 4 bases from V and 0 bases from J, with 10 bases between. Germline V gene sequence: CDR1 SGHRS, CDR2 YFSETQ. CDR3 coding DNA: TGCGCCAGCAGCGCAGGGGTTATGAACACTGAAGCTTTCTTT. Encoded protein: CASSAGVMNTEAFF. Complete variable domain (other parts from reference TRBV5-1 and TRBJ1-1): KAGVTQTPRYLIKTRGQQVTLSCSPISGHRSVSWYQQTPGQGLQFLFEYFSETQRNKGNFPGRFSGRQFSNSRSEMNVSTLELGDSALYLCASSAGVMNTEAFFGQGTRLTVV.

The chain joins TRBV11-3 to TRBJ1-1, with D perhaps TRBD1 (5 bases). In germline, CDR1 is SGHNT, CDR2 YENEEA. The ends were cut back, 3 bases at V and 0 bases at J, with 8 bases in the middle. CDR3 length: 14 residues. Here the CDR3 DNA reads TGTGCCAGCAGCTTGGACACCATGAACACTGAAGCTTTCTTT. It yields the protein CASSLDTMNTEAFF.

The chain combines TRBV29-1 with TRBJ2-3; 7 bases are shared with TRBD1. Germline assignment: CDR1 SQVTM and CDR2 ANQGSEA. V shed 1 base and J 2 bases; nucleotides not matched to a gene: 9. The CDR3 extends over 16 amino acids. The CDR3 region is CSVEGERDSLTDTQYF. DNA for the CDR3: TGCAGCGTTGAAGGAGAAAGGGACAGCCTCACAGATACGCAGTATTTT.

This rearrangement joins TRBV19 to TRBJ2-3; 8 bases fit TRBD1. The CDR3 is 14 amino acids. Losses at the gene ends were 5 bases for V and 5 bases for J; bases not matched to a gene: 6. Germline assignment: CDR1 LNHDA and CDR2 SQIVND (reference sequence). The CDR3 reads CASSSDRVEDTQYF. For the CDR3, the DNA is TGTGCCAGTAGTTCGGACAGGGTCGAAGATACGCAGTATTTT.

The count of this clone is one. This chain links TRBV5-1 with TRBJ2-7; perhaps TRBD1 as D (5 bases). The CDR3 runs to 14 residues. The germline CDR1 and CDR2 sequences are SGHRS and YFSETQ. V was shortened by 0 bases and J by 4 bases, with 11 bases between the two germline ends. CDR3 sequence (DNA): TGCGCCAGCAGCTTGGAGGGGTCTGCGTACGAGCAGTACTTC. Protein sequence: CASSLEGSAYEQYF.

This rearrangement joins TRBV30 to TRBJ1-1; 9 positions match TRBD1. Germline trimming cut 0 bases from V and 6 bases from J; bases unmatched to any gene: 11. The CDR3 runs 16 residues. CDR1 GTSNPN and CDR2 SVGIG come from the germline V gene (reference sequence). The CDR3 bases are TGTGCCTGGAGTGTTAAGGACAGGGGCTTATGGGCTGAAGCTTTCTTT. It encodes CAWSVKDRGLWAEAFF.